These 26 T cell receptor beta chains were sequenced from one sample in a study of T cells in Graves' hyperthyroidism and ophthalmopathy. RNA transcripts yielded amplified TCR beta CDR3 regions. HTBI primers were the set used in a first-round RT-PCR of the TCR CDR3. TCRdb fed the multiplex PCR reads into MiXCR, producing one record per CDR3 protein. The sample lists some 210,000 distinct CDR3 sequences, approximately 17% occurring once. Sample: blood. These receptors came from a man aged 45 to 65 with Graves' hyperthyroidism.

This clonotype has at least ten counts. The chain carries TRBV7-9 and TRBJ1-2; possibly TRBD1 for D (5 bases). CDR3 length: 13 residues. In germline, CDR1 is SEHNR, CDR2 FQNEAQ (reference sequence). The V end was cut by 1 base, the J end by 8 bases, with 11 bases between. The CDR3 region is CASSLVEGTGYTF. The CDR3 DNA sequence: TGTGCCAGCAGCTTAGTGGAGGGGACCGGCTACACCTTC.

A note on this clonotype: With a much larger clone just one base away, this may be a read error. The chain employs TRBV24-1 and TRBJ1-2, with TRBD1 identical over 8 bases. J was trimmed by 4 bases and V by 5 bases; bases with no gene match: 5. There are 14 residues in the CDR3. Germline values: CDR1 KGHDR, CDR2 SFDVKD. The CDR3 DNA follows: TGTGCCACCAGTGGTCCCGGACAGGGCTATGGCTACACCTTC. Residues: CATSGPGQGYGYTF.

This clonotype was recorded a few times. J is TRBJ2-1 and V is TRBV19; TRBD2 agrees at 11 bases. The junction had 9 bases not matched to a gene; V was cut back by 10 bases and J by 10 bases. Germline CDR1 reads LNHDA; CDR2 reads SQIVND (reference sequence). The CDR3 sequence is 13 residues long. This CDR3 reads CATRLAGSSEQFF. CDR3 in DNA: TGTGCCACCAGACTAGCGGGATCGTCGGAGCAGTTCTTC.

This clonotype came up a few times. The chain recombines TRBV18 with TRBJ1-1; D remains ambiguous. Germline lookup yields CDR1 KGHSH and CDR2 LQKENI. V lost 2 bases, J lost 0 bases, and 25 bases lay in between. The CDR3 has 20 amino acids. The CDR3 sequence: CASSPFRQVHLRRMNTEAFF. CDR3 nucleotides: TGTGCCAGCTCACCATTCAGGCAAGTTCACCTGCGCCGGATGAACACTGAAGCTTTCTTT.

This clonotype ranks as medium-sized. The chain employs TRBV27 and TRBJ2-7; TRBD2 matches at 8 bases. CDR1 is MNHEY and CDR2 is SMNVEV in the germline V gene (reference sequence). This CDR3 is built from 15 residues. J gave up 0 bases and V 6 bases, and 7 bases lay outside the gene matches. CDR3 residues: CASSLSGASSYEQYF. The CDR3 DNA reads as TGTGCCAGCAGCCTTAGCGGGGCTAGCTCCTACGAGCAGTACTTC.

This clonotype was detected ten times or more. This chain joins TRBV18 and TRBJ1-3; 7 nucleotides line up with TRBD1. The length of the CDR3 is 15 residues. Germline values: CDR1 KGHSH, CDR2 LQKENI. V trimming: 0 bases; J trimming: 4 bases; junction bases outside the gene matches: 3. The CDR3 region has the DNA TGTGCCAGCTCACCACCAGGGGGCGCCGGAAACACCATATATTTT. Its translation is CASSPPGGAGNTIYF.

This clonotype occurred a few times. The V call is TRBV28, the J call TRBJ1-5; perhaps TRBD1 as D (6 bases). Germline CDR1 is MDHEN and CDR2 is SYDVKM. V was clipped by 7 bases and J by 4 bases, with 20 bases between them. The CDR3 has 16 amino acids. CDR3 coding DNA: TGTGCCAGCAATTTGGGTCTGAGGGGGTTGAATCAGCCCCAGCATTTT. This encodes CASNLGLRGLNQPQHF. Drawing the rest from reference TRBV28 and TRBJ1-5, the complete variable domain is DVKVTQSSRYLVKRTGEKVFLECVQDMDHENMFWYRQDPGLGLRLIYFSYDVKMKEKGDIPEGYSVSREKKERFSLILESASTNQTSMYLCASNLGLRGLNQPQHFGDGTRLSIL.

The J gene is TRBJ2-7, the V gene TRBV5-1; 7 bases line up with TRBD1. The germline CDR1 and CDR2 sequences are SGHRS and YFSETQ. The CDR3 is made up of 14 amino acids. V shed 4 bases, J shed 2 bases, and the junction held 6 bases outside the gene matches. The CDR3 nucleotides read TGCGCCAGCAGCCCGCAGACAGGGCCCTACGAGCAGTACTTC. It is translated as CASSPQTGPYEQYF.

This clonotype was recorded at least ten times. The V gene is TRBV30, the J gene TRBJ2-5; 9 nucleotides align to TRBD2. This CDR3 spans 16 amino acids. The V gene's germline CDR1 is GTSNPN and CDR2 SVGIG (reference sequence). The J segment lost 5 bases and the V segment lost 3 bases, leaving 13 bases of the junction unmatched. The DNA for the CDR3 is TGTGCCTGGAGCCTAGTAGGTAGCGGGAGCCGGGAGACCCAGTACTTC. This encodes CAWSLVGSGSRETQYF.

The genes are TRBV30 and TRBJ1-1; tentative D call: TRBD1 (5 bases). V lost 3 bases and J lost 3, with 8 bases in between. The V gene's germline CDR1 is GTSNPN and CDR2 SVGIG (reference sequence). The CDR3 is 12 residues long. Here the CDR3 DNA reads TGTGCCTGGAGCGGGACTGACACTGAAGCTTTCTTT. It encodes CAWSGTDTEAFF.

The chain uses TRBV5-4 and TRBJ2-2; D uncertain. The CDR3 runs to 15 residues. Trimming stripped 4 bases from V and 0 bases from J, with 10 bases between. Germline values: CDR1 SGHNT, CDR2 YYREEE (reference sequence). The CDR3 DNA reads TGTGCCAGCAGCCCTTGGACGGCGAACACCGGGGAGCTGTTTTTT. It encodes CASSPWTANTGELFF.

This clonotype was seen a handful of times. The V call is TRBV27, the J call TRBJ1-3; no firm D call. Per germline, CDR1 MNHEY and CDR2 SMNVEV (reference sequence). The V gene lost 5 bases and the J gene lost 1 base, with 24 bases spanning the gap. The CDR3 totals 19 residues. CDR3 sequence (DNA): TGTGCCAGCAGTAGGCTTGGAGGTGTAAAAAGCCGTTCTGGAAACACCATATATTTT. It encodes CASSRLGGVKSRSGNTIYF.

The chain couples TRBV25-1 to TRBJ2-7; TRBD1 matches at 8 bases. The ends lost 3 bases at V and 2 bases at J; junction bases unmatched: 6. In germline, CDR1 is MGHDK, CDR2 SYGVNS. The CDR3 is 15 residues long. This chain's CDR3 is CASSDPGTGAYEQYF. The CDR3 nucleotides are TGTGCCAGCAGTGACCCCGGGACAGGCGCCTACGAGCAGTACTTC.

This clonotype was found a few times. This rearrangement joins TRBV28 to TRBJ2-5; D could derive from TRBD1 or TRBD2 (6 bases each). V dropped 4 bases and J dropped 5 bases, with 17 bases sitting between them. The CDR3 contains 15 residues. In germline, CDR1 is MDHEN, CDR2 SYDVKM. In nucleotides, the CDR3 is TGTGCCAGCAGTTCTCTCGGGGGCCGGGGGGAGACCCAGTACTTC. This translates into CASSSLGGRGETQYF.

At least ten counts were recorded for this clonotype. This chain uses TRBV12-5 with TRBJ2-7, with a weak D call TRBD1 (6 bases). Trimming cost V 3 bases and J 0 bases, with 9 bases left between them. The CDR3 is 14 amino acids. Germline CDR1 reads LGHNT; CDR2 reads FRNRAP. CDR3 bases: TGTGCTAGTGGTTTTCTAGGGGGCTCCTACGAGCAGTACTTC. Translated: CASGFLGGSYEQYF.

Regarding this clonotype: This may be a read error: a much more frequent sequence differs by one nucleotide. The rearrangement links TRBV11-3 to TRBJ2-1, with 7 positions matching TRBD1. The J call may be incorrect, as the DNA end agrees better with TRBJ2-7. This CDR3 contains 14 residues. The germline CDR1 and CDR2 sequences are SGHNT and YENEEA. Here the CDR3 DNA reads TGTGCCAGCAGCTTCACAGGGGCCTACAATGAGCAGTACTTC. Its translation: CASSFTGAYNEQYF.

The chain uses TRBV6-1 and TRBJ2-7; D remains ambiguous. The CDR3 contains 15 residues. Germline CDR1 MNHNS, CDR2 SASEGT. Trimming took 1 base from V and 5 from J, leaving 15 bases between them. The CDR3 DNA reads TGTGCCAGCAGTGAAGGGCTGGTTATTCGTCACGAGCAGTACTTC. It is translated as CASSEGLVIRHEQYF.

In its sample, this clonotype was seen many times. The genes are TRBV10-3 and TRBJ2-7; D might be TRBD1 or TRBD2, each matching 5 bases. Looked up from germline, CDR1 is ENHRY and CDR2 is SYGVKD. Trimming cost V 8 bases and J 0 bases, with 11 bases left between them. The CDR3 loop spans 13 amino acids. CDR3 residues: CAIRGTGSYEQYF. In nucleotides, the CDR3 is TGTGCCATCCGAGGGACGGGCTCCTACGAGCAGTACTTC.

This clonotype was seen repeatedly, ten times or more. This chain uses TRBV28 with TRBJ2-7, with 9 bases matching TRBD2. In germline, CDR1 is MDHEN, CDR2 SYDVKM. The CDR3 contains 15 residues. J was trimmed by 5 bases and V by 1 base; bases with no gene match: 6. CDR3 amino acids: CASSLFGGRANEQYF. CDR3 bases: TGTGCCAGCAGTTTATTCGGCGGGAGGGCCAACGAGCAGTACTTC.

This clonotype was picked up many times. The gene calls are TRBV20-1 and TRBJ2-7; D remains unclear. Germline V gene lookup returns CDR1 DFQATT and CDR2 SNEGSKA (reference sequence). The CDR3 consists of 11 residues. Trimming took 3 bases from V and 1 from J, leaving 4 bases between them. The CDR3 spells CSARVSYEQYF. CDR3 DNA sequence: TGCAGTGCTAGGGTTTCCTACGAGCAGTACTTC.

This chain connects TRBV3-1 to TRBJ1-5, with a possible D match to TRBD1 (5 bases). Germline V lookup: CDR1 LGHDT, CDR2 YNNKEL (reference sequence). The CDR3 totals 13 residues. Trimming shortened V by 3 bases and J by 7 bases, and 10 bases separated the two germline ends. CDR3 loop: CASSQRGGQPQHF. CDR3 nucleotides: TGTGCCAGCAGCCAGAGGGGTGGGCAGCCCCAGCATTTT.

The sample holds one count of this clonotype. This sequence joins TRBV7-9 and TRBJ2-5; TRBD1 agrees at 9 bases. The CDR3 spans 14 residues. The junction had 11 bases not matched to a gene; V was cut back by 8 bases and J by 7 bases. CDR1 is SEHNR and CDR2 is FQNEAQ in the germline V gene (reference sequence). The CDR3 sequence is CASGPGQGYGTQYF. The CDR3 bases are TGTGCCAGCGGCCCAGGACAGGGGTACGGGACCCAGTACTTC.

This clonotype has a handful of counts. The chain combines TRBV9 with TRBJ2-1; D unclear. Germline values: CDR1 SGDLS, CDR2 YYNGEE. V was clipped by 0 bases and J by 8 bases, with 6 bases between them. This CDR3 region has 12 residues. CDR3 in amino acids: CASSVVGDEQFF. The DNA of the CDR3 is TGTGCCAGCAGCGTAGTTGGAGATGAGCAGTTCTTC.

The V and J genes are TRBV11-2 and TRBJ2-5; D gene uncertain. CDR1 and CDR2 (germline): SGHAT, FQNNGV. The ends were cut back, 5 bases at V and 1 base at J, with 5 bases in the middle. This CDR3 comprises 12 residues. Here the CDR3 reads CASSPIQETQYF. The DNA of the CDR3 is TGTGCCAGCAGCCCGATCCAAGAGACCCAGTACTTC. The full variable domain, with the rest looked up from reference TRBV11-2 and TRBJ2-5, is EAGVAQSPRYKIIEKRQSVAFWCNPISGHATLYWYQQILGQGPKLLIQFQNNGVVDDSQLPKDRFSAERLKGVDSTLKIQPAKLEDSAVYLCASSPIQETQYFGPGTRLLVL.

This clonotype was found many times. This chain joins TRBV11-2 and TRBJ2-1; D is perhaps TRBD2 (5 bases). The V gene lost 0 bases and the J gene lost 12 bases, with 18 bases spanning the gap. The CDR3 length is 15 residues. The germline gives CDR1 SGHAT, CDR2 FQNNGV. CDR3 coding DNA: TGTGCCAGCAGCTTAGATATGGGAGCGCCGAGGTTGCAGTTCTTC. It is translated as CASSLDMGAPRLQFF.

V usage is TRBV5-1 and J usage is TRBJ1-1, with D tentatively TRBD1 (6 bases). Trimming stripped 1 base from V and 5 bases from J, with 18 bases between. CDR3 size: 16 residues. CDR1 is SGHRS and CDR2 is YFSETQ in the germline V gene. CDR3: CASSLTSGARGTEAFF. The DNA of the CDR3 is TGCGCCAGCAGCTTGACTTCGGGGGCCCGGGGAACTGAAGCTTTCTTT. Combining the CDR3 with reference TRBV5-1 and TRBJ1-1 gives the whole variable domain KAGVTQTPRYLIKTRGQQVTLSCSPISGHRSVSWYQQTPGQGLQFLFEYFSETQRNKGNFPGRFSGRQFSNSRSEMNVSTLELGDSALYLCASSLTSGARGTEAFFGQGTRLTVV.